The 13 T cell receptor beta chains in this list originate from one sample, sequenced in a study of T cell responses to AZD1222 COVID-19 vaccine. Sequencing was performed with immunoSEQ multiplex PCR; in TCRdb, only in-frame clones are kept and a portion is missing. The sample has about 130,000 clones; 75% to 90% are singletons. The sample in question was peripheral blood, obtained 28 days after the second AZD1222 dose. Receptors were obtained from an adult who received the AZD1222 COVID-19 vaccine.

The chain links TRBV20-1 to TRBJ1-2, with no clear D. CDR1 and CDR2 from the germline V gene are DFQATT and SNEGSKA (reference sequence). The V end was cut by 3 bases, the J end by 4 bases, with 9 bases between. The CDR3 has 12 residues. This CDR3 is CSASYSGYGYTF. For the CDR3, the DNA is TGCAGTGCTAGTTACAGTGGCTATGGCTACACCTTC.

This chain's CDR3 is CASSFSWANTEAFF. For the CDR3, the DNA is TGTGCCAGCAGTTTCTCATGGGCGAACACTGAAGCTTTCTTT. V usage is TRBV28 and J usage is TRBJ1-1; no firm D call. Per the germline V gene, CDR1 is MDHEN and CDR2 is SYDVKM. V was pared by 3 bases and J by 1 base, with 9 bases between. The CDR3 is 14 amino acids.

The gene calls are TRBV24-1 and TRBJ2-3; 12 bases align to TRBD2. This CDR3 is 17 amino acids long. V gave up 2 bases and J gave up 5 bases; unmatched junction bases: 7. Looked up from germline, CDR1 is KGHDR and CDR2 is SFDVKD. CDR3 protein: CATSDSGLAGGQDTQYF. The CDR3 coding sequence is TGTGCCACCAGTGATTCTGGGCTAGCGGGGGGGCAAGATACGCAGTATTTT.

This clone was observed a few times. This chain connects TRBV2 to TRBJ1-1; 7 positions match TRBD1. The CDR3 is 13 residues long. Per germline, CDR1 SNHLY and CDR2 FYNNEI. The V and J ends lost 6 bases and 1 base, in that order; junction bases with no gene match: 2. CDR3 in amino acids: CASRWTGNTEAFF. CDR3 sequence (DNA): TGTGCCAGCAGATGGACAGGGAACACTGAAGCTTTCTTT. Using reference TRBV2 and TRBJ1-1 for the parts outside the CDR3, the full variable domain is EPEVTQTPSHQVTQMGQEVILRCVPISNHLYFYWYRQILGQKVEFLVSFYNNEISEKSEIFDDQFSVERPDGSNFTLKIRSTKLEDSAMYFCASRWTGNTEAFFGQGTRLTVV.

The chain uses TRBV18 and TRBJ1-2; 9 bases match TRBD1. V shed 6 bases and J 9 bases; nucleotides not matched to a gene: 5. From germline, CDR1 is KGHSH and CDR2 LQKENI. The CDR3 is 12 amino acids. This CDR3 is CASSPGQGSYTF. The DNA for the CDR3 is TGTGCCAGCTCCCCGGGACAGGGAAGCTACACCTTC.

This clone was counted between two and nine times. The rearrangement uses TRBV7-9 and TRBJ1-4, with D perhaps TRBD1 (5 bases). Deletions cut 5 bases from V and 2 bases from J, with 24 bases between. The CDR3 has 19 amino acids. Germline V gives CDR1 SEHNR, CDR2 FQNEAQ (reference sequence). The CDR3 DNA follows: TGTGCCAGCAGCCCACCACCGGGACCGAACCCGGAGACTAATGAAAAACTGTTTTTT. Amino acid sequence: CASSPPPGPNPETNEKLFF.

The genes are TRBV5-1 and TRBJ2-7; TRBD1 matches at 7 bases. Germline V CDR1 and CDR2: SGHRS, YFSETQ. The CDR3 spans 12 residues. V gave up 3 bases and J gave up 6 bases; unmatched junction bases: 3. The CDR3 DNA is TGCGCCAGCAGCTCACAGGGGCGCGAGCAGTACTTC. Encoded protein: CASSSQGREQYF. The full variable domain, its missing parts supplied by reference TRBV5-1 and TRBJ2-7, is KAGVTQTPRYLIKTRGQQVTLSCSPISGHRSVSWYQQTPGQGLQFLFEYFSETQRNKGNFPGRFSGRQFSNSRSEMNVSTLELGDSALYLCASSSQGREQYFGPGTRLTVT.

The J gene is TRBJ1-6, the V gene TRBV9; D may be TRBD1 (5 bases). The CDR3 spans 15 residues. With 4 bases removed from V and 12 bases from J, the gap between germline ends came to 20 bases. The V gene's germline CDR1 is SGDLS and CDR2 YYNGEE. CDR3 sequence (DNA): TGTGCCAGCAGCCCGCCGCCGGGGGGGGATCGACCCCTCCACTTT. It is translated as CASSPPPGGDRPLHF. The whole variable domain, remainder taken from reference TRBV9 and TRBJ1-6, is DSGVTQTPKHLITATGQRVTLRCSPRSGDLSVYWYQQSLDQGLQFLIQYYNGEERAKGNILERFSAQQFPDLHSELNLSSLELGDSALYFCASSPPPGGDRPLHFGNGTRLTVT.

The rearrangement joins TRBV28 to TRBJ1-2; D gene unclear. The CDR3 runs 12 residues. V was trimmed by 7 bases and J by 11 bases, leaving 17 bases between them. CDR1 MDHEN and CDR2 SYDVKM come from the germline V gene. CDR3 loop: CASKKGPEGYTF. The CDR3 DNA follows: TGTGCCAGCAAAAAAGGGCCAGAAGGGTACACCTTC.

The chain couples TRBV21-1 to TRBJ2-4. TRBV21-1 is a recognized pseudogene. The CDR3 extends over 14 amino acids. CDR3: CASSKHKGKNIQYF. The CDR3 DNA reads TGTGCCAGCAGCAAACATAAGGGCAAAAACATTCAGTACTTC.

The rearrangement joins TRBV5-4 to TRBJ1-2; D is unclear. Germline lookup yields CDR1 SGHNT and CDR2 YYREEE (reference sequence). CDR3 length: 14 amino acids. Trimming stripped 7 bases from V and 1 base from J, with 14 bases between. Here the CDR3 DNA reads TGTGCCAGCGCCCGAGGACCGAATAACTATGGCTACACCTTC. Translation gives CASARGPNNYGYTF.

The chain has TRBV5-4 and TRBJ2-1; the match to TRBD1 covers 11 bases. The CDR3 is 14 amino acids. J was trimmed by 7 bases and V by 4 bases; bases with no gene match: 4. The V gene's germline CDR1 is SGHNT and CDR2 YYREEE (reference sequence). CDR3 protein: CASSQDRGRNEQFF. CDR3 nucleotide sequence: TGTGCCAGCAGCCAGGACAGGGGGCGGAATGAGCAGTTCTTC.

The genes are TRBV28 and TRBJ2-7; 9 positions match TRBD1. This CDR3 region has 15 residues. The V gene end was trimmed by 7 bases and the J gene end by 3 bases; junction bases not matched to a gene: 10. Germline loops: CDR1 MDHEN, CDR2 SYDVKM. In nucleotides, the CDR3 is TGTGCCAGCATTACCCCGGGACAGGGTTACTACGAGCAGTACTTC. Translating it yields CASITPGQGYYEQYF.